This T cell receptor beta chain emerged from a study of glioma-infiltrating T cells after dendritic cell vaccination. As to time point: after dendritic cell vaccination, including at tumor progression/relapse. CDR1 is MNHNS, CDR2 SASEGT, per germline. CDR3 length equals 14 residues. Deletions cut 7 bases from V and 0 bases from J, with 10 bases between. The primer mix had 60 V beta and 13 J beta primers. Repertoires were generated with immunoSEQ multiplex PCR, while TCRdb's copy carries only in-frame clones and drops some. The sample includes 90,000 to 110,000 clones, roughly 89% of them seen just once.

Here the sequenced sample was blood, taken after dendritic cell vaccination. This TCR was recovered from a human donor with glioblastoma. The chain uses TRBV6-1 and TRBJ1-5; no definite D call. The CDR3: CASTTEHSNQPQHF. CDR3 nucleotides: TGTGCCAGCACCACAGAACATAGCAATCAGCCCCAGCATTTT.